This T cell receptor (beta chain) was identified in a study of beta chain features in type 1 diabetes. Turning to this clone: As yet, its antigen is unknown.

Whole-study findings and limits: Unsettled here was the matter of whether HLA type influences TCRB rearrangement. In comparison with healthy donors, patients had naive, central memory and Treg TCRB repertoires that appeared more similar. Type 1 diabetes patients had moderately but significantly shorter TCRB CDR3s in all four CD4+ subsets.

Reverse transcribing all isolated RNA meant expressed TCRB transcripts were sequenced. Deep immunoSEQ sequencing covered naive, central memory and regulatory T cell samples. TCRdb's table, derived via immunoSEQ multiplex PCR, lists solely in-frame clones and lacks some. Here the sample spans approximately 600,000 clones, about an eighth being singletons. In germline, CDR1 is SEHNR, CDR2 FQNEAQ (reference sequence). Between the trimmed V and J ends, which lost 2 bases and 4 bases, there was a span of 11 bases. This CDR3 contains 14 residues. Once sorted, every population was more than 95% pure. Sequenced material: naive CD4+ T cells from blood. The clonotype comes from a man aged 25-45 years with type 1 diabetes. The rearrangement links TRBV7-9 to TRBJ1-1; no clear D gene. The CDR3 DNA sequence: TGTGCCAGCAGCTTATCGGGATGGGGCACTGAAGCTTTCTTT. It yields the protein CASSLSGWGTEAFF. Full variable domain (outside the CDR3, taken from reference TRBV7-9 and TRBJ1-1): DTGVSQNPRHKITKRGQNVTFRCDPISEHNRLYWYRQTLGQGPEFLTYFQNEAQLEKSRLLSDRFSAERPKGSFSTLEIQRTEQGDSAMYLCASSLSGWGTEAFFGQGTRLTVV.